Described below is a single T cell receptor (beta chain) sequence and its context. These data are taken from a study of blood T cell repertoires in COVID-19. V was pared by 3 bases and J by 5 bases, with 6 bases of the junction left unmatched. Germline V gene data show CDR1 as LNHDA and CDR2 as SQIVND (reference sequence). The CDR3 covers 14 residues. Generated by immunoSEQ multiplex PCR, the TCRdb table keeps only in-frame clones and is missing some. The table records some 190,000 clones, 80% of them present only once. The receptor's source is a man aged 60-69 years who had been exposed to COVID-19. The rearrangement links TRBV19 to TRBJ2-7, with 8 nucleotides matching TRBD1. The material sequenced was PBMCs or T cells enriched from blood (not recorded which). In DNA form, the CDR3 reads TGTGCCAGTAGTATCGGGACAGGTAATGACGAGCAGTACTTC. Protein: CASSIGTGNDEQYF.